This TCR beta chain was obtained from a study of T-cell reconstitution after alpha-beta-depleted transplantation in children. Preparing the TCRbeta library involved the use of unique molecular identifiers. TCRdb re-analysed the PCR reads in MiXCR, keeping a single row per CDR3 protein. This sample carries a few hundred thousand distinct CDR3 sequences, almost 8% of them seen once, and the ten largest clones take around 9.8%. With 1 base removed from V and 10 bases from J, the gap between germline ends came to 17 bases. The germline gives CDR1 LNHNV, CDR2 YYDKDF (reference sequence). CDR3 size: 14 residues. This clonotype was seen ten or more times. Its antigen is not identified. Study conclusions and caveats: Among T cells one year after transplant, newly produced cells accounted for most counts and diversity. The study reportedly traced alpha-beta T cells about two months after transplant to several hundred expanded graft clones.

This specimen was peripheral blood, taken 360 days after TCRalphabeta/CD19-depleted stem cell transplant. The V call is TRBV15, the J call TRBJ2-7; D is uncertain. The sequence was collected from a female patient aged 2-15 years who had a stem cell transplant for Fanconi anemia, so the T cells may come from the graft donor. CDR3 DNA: TGTGCCACCAGCAGAGGAAGGTCATTACGATATCAGTACGTC. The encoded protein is CATSRGRSLRYQYV.